Listed below are T cell receptor beta chains from one sample, sequenced in a study of patients and donors after allogeneic stem cell transplantation. TCRdb ran MiXCR on the RT-PCR reads and lists one entry per CDR3 protein. The table records tens of thousands of distinct CDR3 sequences, about two fifths of them present only once. Sequencing was carried out using blood, either unsorted or a sorted T cell fraction (not recorded which). All receptors come from a human donor who was either an allogeneic HSCT recipient or a stem cell or donor lymphocyte infusion donor (not recorded which). It is not recorded whose cells these are; they may come from a transplant donor. The CDR3 runs from the conserved cysteine through the conserved F or W. A D gene is named only where the DNA matches it firmly. Clone size is not always given. Where it is, it says once, few, many or a class for expanded clones.

d_gene: NA; abundance: NA; j_gene: TRBJ2-3; v_gene: TRBV7-8; CDR3nt: TGTGCCAGCAGCTTAGTTGCACAGTTCACAGATACGCAGTATTTT; CDR3aa: CASSLVAQFTDTQYF
d_gene: NA; abundance: NA; j_gene: TRBJ2-1; v_gene: TRBV6-5; CDR3nt: TGTGCCAGCAGTTACTCGGAAGGGCCTGAGCAGTTCTTC; CDR3aa: CASSYSEGPEQFF
d_gene: NA; abundance: many; j_gene: TRBJ1-2; v_gene: TRBV20-1; CDR3nt: TGCAGTGCTAGAGATCCTGGGGGCGGCTATGGCTACACCTTC; CDR3aa: CSARDPGGGYGYTF
d_gene: NA; abundance: NA; j_gene: TRBJ1-1; v_gene: TRBV15; CDR3nt: TGTGCCACCAGCGGGGGAGCGGACCTGAACACTGAAGCTTTCTTT; CDR3aa: CATSGGADLNTEAFF
d_gene: TRBD1; abundance: NA; j_gene: TRBJ1-1; v_gene: TRBV5-1; CDR3nt: TGCGCCAGCAGCTCGACAGGGACTGAAGCTTTCTTT; CDR3aa: CASSSTGTEAFF
d_gene: TRBD1; abundance: many; j_gene: TRBJ1-2; v_gene: TRBV7-9; CDR3nt: TGTGCCAGCAGCTTAGAGGGGGCCGCCGGCGGCTACACCTTC; CDR3aa: CASSLEGAAGGYTF
d_gene: NA; abundance: many; j_gene: TRBJ2-3; v_gene: TRBV5-1; CDR3nt: TGCGCCAGCAGCTTGGCCCAAGGAGCGGATACGCAGTATTTT; CDR3aa: CASSLAQGADTQYF
d_gene: NA; abundance: many; j_gene: TRBJ1-5; v_gene: TRBV7-2; CDR3nt: TGTGCCAGCAGCCCCGATGGCAATCAGCCCCAGCATTTT; CDR3aa: CASSPDGNQPQHF
d_gene: TRBD1; abundance: NA; j_gene: TRBJ1-1; v_gene: TRBV7-8; CDR3nt: TGTGCCAGCAGCGCGGGACAGAGCGTCTATGAAGCTTTCTTT; CDR3aa: CASSAGQSVYEAFF
d_gene: NA; abundance: NA; j_gene: TRBJ1-6; v_gene: TRBV5-1; CDR3nt: TGCGCCAGCAGCTTGAATTCCGGAGATAATTCACCCCTCCACTTT; CDR3aa: CASSLNSGDNSPLHF
d_gene: NA; abundance: once; j_gene: TRBJ2-2; v_gene: TRBV12-3/TRBV12-4; CDR3nt: TGTGCCAGCAGTTTAGGGTCGAGCGGGGAGCTGTTTTTT; CDR3aa: CASSLGSSGELFF
d_gene: NA; abundance: NA; j_gene: TRBJ1-5; v_gene: TRBV7-2; CDR3nt: TGTGCCAGCAGCTTCTCGGGTAATAGCAATCAGCCCCAGCATTTT; CDR3aa: CASSFSGNSNQPQHF
d_gene: NA; abundance: NA; j_gene: TRBJ1-3; v_gene: TRBV11-2; CDR3nt: TGTGCCAGCAGCTTCTCGGGGGCTTTATACTCTGGAAACACCATATATTTT; CDR3aa: CASSFSGALYSGNTIYF
d_gene: TRBD1; abundance: NA; j_gene: TRBJ1-1; v_gene: TRBV25-1; CDR3nt: TGTGCCAGCAAGAATCCTATGGGACAGATGAACACTGAAGCTTTCTTT; CDR3aa: CASKNPMGQMNTEAFF
d_gene: NA; abundance: few; j_gene: TRBJ2-1; v_gene: TRBV24-1; CDR3nt: TGTGCCACCAGTGATTGGTCTTTGGACTACAATGAGCAGTTCTTC; CDR3aa: CATSDWSLDYNEQFF
d_gene: NA; abundance: once; j_gene: TRBJ2-5; v_gene: TRBV7-9; CDR3nt: TGTGCCAGCAGCTTATACAGGGAGAAAGAGACCCAGTACTTC; CDR3aa: CASSLYREKETQYF
d_gene: NA; abundance: few; j_gene: TRBJ1-2; v_gene: TRBV6-5; CDR3nt: TGTGCCAGCAGTCCAGGGACGTCTAACTATGGCTACACCTTC; CDR3aa: CASSPGTSNYGYTF
d_gene: NA; abundance: few; j_gene: TRBJ1-5; v_gene: TRBV25-1; CDR3nt: TGTGCCAGCAGTGGCGGACGCAATCAGCCCCAGCATTTT; CDR3aa: CASSGGRNQPQHF
d_gene: NA; abundance: NA; j_gene: TRBJ1-1; v_gene: TRBV2; CDR3nt: TGTGCCTCCCGGCAGGCTTTCTTT; CDR3aa: CASRQAFF
d_gene: NA; abundance: NA; j_gene: TRBJ1-4; v_gene: TRBV20-1; CDR3nt: TGCAGTGCTAGAGACCGGGGGAGAAAACTGTTTTTT; CDR3aa: CSARDRGRKLFF
d_gene: TRBD1; abundance: NA; j_gene: TRBJ2-5; v_gene: TRBV5-1; CDR3nt: TGCGCCAGCAGCCCGACTCCGGGACAGGAGACCCAGTACTTC; CDR3aa: CASSPTPGQETQYF
d_gene: TRBD2; abundance: NA; j_gene: TRBJ2-1; v_gene: TRBV5-1; CDR3nt: TGCGCCAGCAACCGGGAGGATCGGTACAATGAGCAGTTCTTC; CDR3aa: CASNREDRYNEQFF
d_gene: NA; abundance: NA; j_gene: TRBJ2-3; v_gene: TRBV20-1; CDR3nt: TGCAGTGTTTTCACGAGGGTGGCAGATACGCAGTATTTT; CDR3aa: CSVFTRVADTQYF
d_gene: TRBD2; abundance: NA; j_gene: TRBJ2-3; v_gene: TRBV7-9; CDR3nt: TGTGCCAGCAGCTTAGGACTAGCAACAGATACGCAGTATTTT; CDR3aa: CASSLGLATDTQYF
d_gene: TRBD1; abundance: NA; j_gene: TRBJ2-3; v_gene: TRBV6-2/TRBV6-3; CDR3nt: TGTGCCAGCAGTCCCGGGACAGGGGGCTGGGATACGCAGTATTTT; CDR3aa: CASSPGTGGWDTQYF
d_gene: NA; abundance: few; j_gene: TRBJ1-4; v_gene: TRBV7-2; CDR3nt: TGTGCCAGCAGCTGGTGGCTGGGTGAAAAACTGTTTTTT; CDR3aa: CASSWWLGEKLFF
d_gene: NA; abundance: NA; j_gene: TRBJ1-4; v_gene: TRBV7-6; CDR3nt: TGTGCCAGCAGCTTACTAGGGACCGCTGCAACTAATGAAAAACTGTTTTTT; CDR3aa: CASSLLGTAATNEKLFF
d_gene: NA; abundance: few; j_gene: TRBJ1-1; v_gene: TRBV12-5; CDR3nt: TGTGCTAGTGGTTTGGTCCGGACATGGGTAACTGAAGCTTTCTTT; CDR3aa: CASGLVRTWVTEAFF
d_gene: NA; abundance: NA; j_gene: TRBJ2-5; v_gene: TRBV5-6; CDR3nt: TGTGCCAGCAGCTTGATTTTGCCAGAGACCCAGTACTTC; CDR3aa: CASSLILPETQYF
d_gene: NA; abundance: few; j_gene: TRBJ1-1; v_gene: TRBV20-1; CDR3nt: TGCAGTGCTAGGAGGGGACGGAACACTGAAGCTTTCTTT; CDR3aa: CSARRGRNTEAFF
d_gene: NA; abundance: few; j_gene: TRBJ1-1; v_gene: TRBV25-1; CDR3nt: TGTGCCAGCAGTGAATTGGGGGACACTGAAGCTTTCTTT; CDR3aa: CASSELGDTEAFF
d_gene: NA; abundance: few; j_gene: TRBJ1-5; v_gene: TRBV7-9; CDR3nt: TGTGCCAGCAGCTTAGTAGGGGCAGGAAATCAGCCCCAGCATTTT; CDR3aa: CASSLVGAGNQPQHF
d_gene: NA; abundance: many; j_gene: TRBJ1-2; v_gene: TRBV20-1; CDR3nt: TGCAGTGCTAGATCCGGGAAGTACTATGGCTACACCTTC; CDR3aa: CSARSGKYYGYTF
d_gene: NA; abundance: few; j_gene: TRBJ1-1; v_gene: TRBV10-3; CDR3nt: TGTGCCATCATTTTCCCGAACACTGAAGCTTTCTTT; CDR3aa: CAIIFPNTEAFF
d_gene: NA; abundance: NA; j_gene: TRBJ1-6; v_gene: TRBV5-1; CDR3nt: TGCGCCAGCAGCCCAGACGGTCGGAATTCACCCCTCCACTTT; CDR3aa: CASSPDGRNSPLHF
d_gene: NA; abundance: few; j_gene: TRBJ1-2; v_gene: TRBV12-3/TRBV12-4; CDR3nt: TGTGCCAGCGCACACCAAGACTATGGCTACACCTTC; CDR3aa: CASAHQDYGYTF
d_gene: NA; abundance: few; j_gene: TRBJ1-1; v_gene: TRBV28; CDR3nt: TGTGCCAGCAGTGGGGGTAGCACTGAAGCTTTCTTT; CDR3aa: CASSGGSTEAFF